In this sample, the clone carrying this T cell receptor beta chain turned up a few times. The antigen remains unidentified. Investigators reverse transcribed all isolated RNA, so they sequenced expressed TCRB transcripts. Repertoires were generated with immunoSEQ multiplex PCR, while TCRdb's copy carries only in-frame clones and drops some. The data show under 250,000 clones, 9.5% to 13% seen once. This specimen comes from a study of beta chain features in type 1 diabetes. Study-level points and caveats: Although PCR might favor shorter templates, it would do so equally in patients and controls. Compared with healthy donors, patients appeared to share more similar naive, central memory and regulatory TCRB repertoires.

This CDR3 region has 14 residues. The receptor was isolated from a man aged 18 to 35 in good health. Sequencing was done on a sample of central memory CD4+ T cells from blood. This chain connects TRBV21-1 to TRBJ2-7; the table assigns TRBD2, which was not confirmed against the DNA. TRBV21-1 is classified as a pseudogene. The CDR3 region has the DNA TGTGCCACCTCCCCCGGGACTAACACCTACGAGCAGTACTTC. It translates to CATSPGTNTYEQYF.